These 12 T cell receptor beta chains were sequenced from one sample in a study of early stage breast cancer tumors. The method was immunoSEQ multiplex PCR; TCRdb's version includes in-frame clones alone and lacks a portion of them. The sample yields approximately 31,000 clones, roughly 81% seen once. Input material: breast tumor tissue. The receptors were sampled from a person aged 25 to 39 with breast cancer.

The CDR3 sequence: CATSREGAQGRQETQYF. The CDR3 region has the DNA TGTGCCACCAGCAGAGAGGGGGCTCAGGGGAGGCAAGAGACCCAGTACTTC. The V call is TRBV15, the J call TRBJ2-5, with D perhaps matching TRBD1 or TRBD2 (6 bases each). The CDR3 has 17 amino acids. V lost 0 bases to trimming and J lost 2 bases, with 16 bases between them. Germline V CDR1 and CDR2: LNHNV, YYDKDF (reference sequence).

The genes are TRBV6-6 and TRBJ2-1; D remains ambiguous. The CDR3 loop spans 16 amino acids. Trimming shortened V by 1 base and J by 0 bases, and 10 bases separated the two germline ends. The germline CDR1 and CDR2 sequences are MNHNY and SVGAGI (reference sequence). In DNA form, the CDR3 reads TGTGCCAGCAGTTACTGGACGATAGACTCCTACAATGAGCAGTTCTTC. As protein: CASSYWTIDSYNEQFF.

A word on this clone: The CDR3 does not end in the conserved phenylalanine or tryptophan, so this is likely a read error. No DNA is shown, since the ends of the CDR3 on it are uncertain; the CDR3 is the one TCRdb lists. The chain has TRBV7-9 and TRBJ1-1. Germline lookup yields CDR1 SEHNR and CDR2 FQNEAQ (reference sequence). Ends included, the CDR3 has 14 residues. The CDR3 reads CASSLKGGGQGDSL.

Comment on this clone: The junction does not match germline at one end; this may be a read error. The chain couples TRBV15 to TRBJ2-3; D tentatively reads TRBD1 or TRBD2 (6 bases each). The CDR3 is 17 amino acids. Per germline, CDR1 LNHNV and CDR2 YYDKDF (reference sequence). The CDR3 bases are TGTACCACCAGCAGATCGCCCGGGGGCACTTCCGGGGATACGCAGTATTTT. Translated, it gives CTTSRSPGGTSGDTQYF.

This clone came up a few times. The V and J genes are TRBV19 and TRBJ2-7; D is unclear. The germline gives CDR1 LNHDA, CDR2 SQIVND (reference sequence). The CDR3 sequence is 14 residues long. Trimming removed 3 bases from V and 2 bases from J, with 11 bases in between. Written as DNA, the CDR3 is TGTGCCAGTAGTATCGTCAGAATTACCTACGAGCAGTACTTC. Protein sequence: CASSIVRITYEQYF.

V is TRBV7-2 and J is TRBJ1-6; 8 bases are shared with TRBD1. CDR1 and CDR2 (germline): SGHTA, FQGNSA. This CDR3 has 12 residues. J was trimmed by 16 bases and V by 8 bases; bases with no gene match: 10. Written as DNA, the CDR3 is TGTGCCAGCCAAACCTCGGGACAGGTGCTCCACTTT. Its protein is CASQTSGQVLHF.

A few counts support this clone. The sample has other DNA sequences that encode this CDR3 too. The rearrangement links TRBV7-2 to TRBJ2-1; TRBD2 matches 12 bases. This CDR3 region has 15 residues. V gave up 5 bases and J gave up 4 bases; unmatched junction bases: 3. Per germline, CDR1 SGHTA and CDR2 FQGNSA. CDR3: CASSLTSGRYNEQFF. The CDR3 DNA sequence: TGTGCCAGCAGCCTAACTAGCGGGAGGTACAATGAGCAGTTCTTC.

The chain has TRBV19 and TRBJ2-2; tentative D call: TRBD1 (5 bases). Germline CDR1 reads LNHDA; CDR2 reads SQIVND (reference sequence). The V end lost 3 bases, the J end lost 0 bases, and 35 bases lay between the germline ends. The CDR3 sequence is 24 residues long. The CDR3 reads CASSIRKFSDRGNSTLTNTGELFF. CDR3 coding DNA: TGTGCCAGTAGTATTCGGAAATTCAGTGATAGGGGAAATTCCACTCTTACGAACACCGGGGAGCTGTTTTTT.

This rearrangement joins TRBV7-8 to TRBJ1-5, with D unresolved. With 1 base removed from V and 7 bases from J, the gap between germline ends came to 8 bases. The CDR3 runs 13 residues. Germline-derived CDR1 and CDR2 are SGHVS and FQNEAQ. The CDR3: CASSLDNGQPQHF. CDR3 in DNA: TGTGCCAGCAGCTTAGACAACGGACAGCCCCAGCATTTT.

This clone came up a few times. The J gene is TRBJ2-3, the V gene TRBV4-2; 9 positions agree with TRBD2. After removal of 10 bases from V and 1 base from J, the junction contained 9 bases not matched to a gene. The CDR3 runs to 15 residues. Germline lookup yields CDR1 LGHNA and CDR2 YNFKEQ. CDR3 sequence (DNA): TGTGCCATCCACGGGCTAGCGGGGCGCACAGATACGCAGTATTTT. Translated: CAIHGLAGRTDTQYF.

This clone was seen more than once but under ten times. The chain joins TRBV7-3 to TRBJ2-3, with 8 bases fitting TRBD2. CDR3 length equals 16 residues. Germline CDR1 is SGHTA and CDR2 is FQGTGA. Unmatched junction bases numbered 10, after V lost 3 bases and J lost 5 bases. CDR3 region: CASSFRAGVDGDTQYF. The CDR3 bases are TGTGCCAGCAGCTTTAGAGCGGGAGTGGACGGAGATACGCAGTATTTT.

This chain connects TRBV18 to TRBJ2-7; 10 nucleotides match TRBD1. V was pared by 5 bases and J by 4 bases, with 8 bases of the junction left unmatched. Germline lookup yields CDR1 KGHSH and CDR2 LQKENI. This CDR3 contains 15 residues. The CDR3 region is CASSRTTGGIYEQYF. DNA for the CDR3: TGTGCCAGCTCAAGGACGACAGGGGGCATATACGAGCAGTACTTC. The full variable domain, rest sourced from reference TRBV18 and TRBJ2-7, is NAGVMQNPRHLVRRRGQEARLRCSPMKGHSHVYWYRQLPEEGLKFMVYLQKENIIDESGMPKERFSAEFPKEGPSILRIQQVVRGDSAAYFCASSRTTGGIYEQYFGPGTRLTVT.